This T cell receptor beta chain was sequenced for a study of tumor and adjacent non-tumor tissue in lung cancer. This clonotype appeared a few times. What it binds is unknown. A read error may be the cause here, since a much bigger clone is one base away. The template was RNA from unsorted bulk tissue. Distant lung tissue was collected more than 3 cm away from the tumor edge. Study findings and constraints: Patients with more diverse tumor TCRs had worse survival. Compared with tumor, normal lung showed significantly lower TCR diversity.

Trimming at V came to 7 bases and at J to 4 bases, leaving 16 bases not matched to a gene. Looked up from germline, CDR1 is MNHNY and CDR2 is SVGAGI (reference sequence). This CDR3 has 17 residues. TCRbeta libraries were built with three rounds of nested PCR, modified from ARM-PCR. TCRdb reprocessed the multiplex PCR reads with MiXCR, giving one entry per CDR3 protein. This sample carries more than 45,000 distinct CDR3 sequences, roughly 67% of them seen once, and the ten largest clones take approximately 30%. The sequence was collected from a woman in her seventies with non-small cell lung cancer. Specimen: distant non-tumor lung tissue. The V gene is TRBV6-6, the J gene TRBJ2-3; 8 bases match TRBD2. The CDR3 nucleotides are TGTGCCAGCAATTATCCCACGAGCGGGAGCGGTTCAGATACGCAGTATTTT. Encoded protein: CASNYPTSGSGSDTQYF.